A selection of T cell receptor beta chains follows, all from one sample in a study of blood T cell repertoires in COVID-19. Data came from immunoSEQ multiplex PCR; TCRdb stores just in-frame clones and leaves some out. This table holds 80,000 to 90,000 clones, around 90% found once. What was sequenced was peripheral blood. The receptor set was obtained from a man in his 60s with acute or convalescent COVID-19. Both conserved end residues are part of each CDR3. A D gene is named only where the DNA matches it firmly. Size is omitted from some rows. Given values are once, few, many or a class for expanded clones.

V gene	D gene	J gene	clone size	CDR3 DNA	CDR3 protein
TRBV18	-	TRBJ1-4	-	TGTGCCAGCTCACCACGCGGCAGGGGAAATAATGAAAAACTGTTTTTT	CASSPRGRGNNEKLFF
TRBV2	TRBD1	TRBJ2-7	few	TGTGCCAGCAGCAGACAGGGGGCGCAAGAGCAGTACTTC	CASSRQGAQEQYF
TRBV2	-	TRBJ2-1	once	TGTGCCAGCAGTGATTGGGGGCGGTCATCTGAGCAGTTCTTC	CASSDWGRSSEQFF
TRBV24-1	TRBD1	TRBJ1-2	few	TGTGCCACCAGTGAAGGGACAGCCTATGGCTACACCTTC	CATSEGTAYGYTF
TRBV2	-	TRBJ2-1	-	TGTGCCAGCAGTAAATTTCCAAATGAGCAGTTCTTC	CASSKFPNEQFF
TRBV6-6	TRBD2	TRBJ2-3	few	TGTGCCAGCAGGCTCGGACTAGCTAGCACAGATACGCAGTATTTT	CASRLGLASTDTQYF
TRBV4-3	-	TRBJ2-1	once	TGCGCCAGCAGCCAAGATCACAGGCGAGGATATTTTGACAATGAGCAGTTCTTC	CASSQDHRRGYFDNEQFF
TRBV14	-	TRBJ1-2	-	TGTGCCAGCAGCCCCGTTATTCCGGGGTATGGCTACACCTTC	CASSPVIPGYGYTF
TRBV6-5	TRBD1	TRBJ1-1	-	TGTGCCAGCAGTTTTACCGGGACAGCAAACACTGAAGCTTTCTTT	CASSFTGTANTEAFF
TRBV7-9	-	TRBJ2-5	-	TGTGCCAGCAGCTTAGGTCCAGGGGAGCAGGAGACCCAGTACTTC	CASSLGPGEQETQYF
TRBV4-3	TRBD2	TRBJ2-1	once	TGCGCCAGCAGCCAAGATCGAATAGCGGGGGACAATGAGCAGTTCTTC	CASSQDRIAGDNEQFF
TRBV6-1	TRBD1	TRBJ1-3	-	TGTGCCAGCAGTGAACGGGACAGGGTTGGAAACACCATATATTTT	CASSERDRVGNTIYF
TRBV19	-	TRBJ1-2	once	TGTGCCAGTACGCGGAGGCAGTACTATGGCTACACCTTC	CASTRRQYYGYTF
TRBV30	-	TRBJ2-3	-	TGTGCCTGGAGCCCCGGGGGGCCCCTTACAGATACGCAGTATTTT	CAWSPGGPLTDTQYF
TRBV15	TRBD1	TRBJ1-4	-	TGTGCCACCAGCGGTCGCGAACAGGGGACGGGGAATGAAAAACTGTTTTTT	CATSGREQGTGNEKLFF
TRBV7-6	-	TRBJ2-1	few	TGTGCCAGCAGCTTATTTGTGACAGTAGGCCCCTACAATGAGCAGTTCTTC	CASSLFVTVGPYNEQFF
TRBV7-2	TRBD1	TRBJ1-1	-	TGTGCCAGCAGCACTCAACAGGGGGTCGCTGAAGCTTTCTTT	CASSTQQGVAEAFF
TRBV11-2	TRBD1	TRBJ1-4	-	TGTGCCAGCAGCTTAACTACAGGGGTGGTTGAAAAACTGTTTTTT	CASSLTTGVVEKLFF
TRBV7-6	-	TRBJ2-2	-	TGTGCCAGCACCCTCGGAGGGGTTTGGAGCGGGGAGCTGTTTTTT	CASTLGGVWSGELFF
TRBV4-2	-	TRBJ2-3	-	TGTGCCAGCAGCCAAGATAAAGGGGCCGCTTGGCAGTATTTT	CASSQDKGAAWQYF
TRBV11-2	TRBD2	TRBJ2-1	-	TGTGCCAGCAGCCACCGAATGAAGACTAGCGGGGTCTATGAGCAGTTCTTC	CASSHRMKTSGVYEQFF
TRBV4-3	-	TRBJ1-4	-	TGCGCCAGCAGCCAAGACCGAAACTTTCGGCTGTTTTTT	CASSQDRNFRLFF
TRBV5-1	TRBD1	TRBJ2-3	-	TGCGCCAGCAGCTCGACAGGGGATAAAGATACGCAGTATTTT	CASSSTGDKDTQYF
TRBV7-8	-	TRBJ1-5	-	TGTGCCAGCAGGCAGGGCTTCAATCAGCCCCAGCATTTT	CASRQGFNQPQHF
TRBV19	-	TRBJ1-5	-	TGTGCCAGTAGTATATCCTGGCACGATAGCAATCAGCCCCAGCATTTT	CASSISWHDSNQPQHF
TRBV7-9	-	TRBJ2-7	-	TGTGCCAGCACCTTAAAAGGTTGCGGGTCGTGGGTGCAGTACTTC	CASTLKGCGSWVQYF
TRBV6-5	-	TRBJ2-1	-	TGTGCCAGCAGTTACGGGCAGACCTCTAACAATGAGCAGTTCTTC	CASSYGQTSNNEQFF
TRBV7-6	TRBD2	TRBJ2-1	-	TGTGCCAGCAGCTTAGTTGGGGGGGGTGGTGAGCAGTTCTTC	CASSLVGGGGEQFF
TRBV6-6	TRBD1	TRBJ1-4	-	TGTGCCAGCAGTCTAAACGATCTCCGGGACAGTCAAAATGAAAAACTGTTTTTT	CASSLNDLRDSQNEKLFF
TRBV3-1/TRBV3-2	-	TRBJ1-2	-	TGTGCCAGCAGCCGGGGGTCCGGAGGGGGCTACACCTTC	CASSRGSGGGYTF
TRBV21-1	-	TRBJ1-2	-	TGTGCCAGCAGCGGAGAGGACAGGGCTCACTATGGCTACACCTTC	CASSGEDRAHYGYTF
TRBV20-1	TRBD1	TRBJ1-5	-	TGCAGTGCTAGTCTGGGACAGGGGAATCAGCCCCAGCATTTT	CSASLGQGNQPQHF
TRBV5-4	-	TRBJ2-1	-	TGTGCCAGCAGCTTGGGGCGGGGAATGACCGGCAATGAGCAGTTCTTC	CASSLGRGMTGNEQFF
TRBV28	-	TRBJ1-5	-	TGTGCCAGCCGCAGGACACTCTCTGAGCCCCAGCATTTT	CASRRTLSEPQHF
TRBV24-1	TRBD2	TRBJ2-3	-	TGTGCCACCAGTGATCCCAGGACCCTGACTAGCGGGGGTGCGCCAGATACGCAGTATTTT	CATSDPRTLTSGGAPDTQYF
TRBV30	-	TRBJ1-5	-	TGTGCCTGGAGTACACAGGGCCCCAATCAGCCCCAGCATTTT	CAWSTQGPNQPQHF
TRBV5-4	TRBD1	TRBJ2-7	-	TGTGCCAGCAGCCCCCCCGGGACAGGAATTTCCGAGCAGTACTTC	CASSPPGTGISEQYF
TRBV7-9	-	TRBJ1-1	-	TGTGCCAGCACTTTTGCAGGGTATCGAGCTTTCTTT	CASTFAGYRAFF
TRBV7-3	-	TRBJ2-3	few	TGTGCCAGCAGCTTACTCTTTAGAACGCAGTATTTT	CASSLLFRTQYF
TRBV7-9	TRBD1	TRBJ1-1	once	TGTGCCAGCAGCTTAGACAGGGGGCTTCTCTCTGAAGCTTTCTTT	CASSLDRGLLSEAFF
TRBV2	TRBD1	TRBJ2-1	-	TGTGCCAGCAGTGATGCGGGGACAGGGGAGGCCTACAATGAGCAGTTCTTC	CASSDAGTGEAYNEQFF
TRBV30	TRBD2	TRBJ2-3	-	TGTGCCGGCTTACTAGCGGGGGTCACAGATACGCAGTATTTT	CAGLLAGVTDTQYF
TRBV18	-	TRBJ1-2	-	TGTGCCAGCTCACCGTCCGGGACAAATGATAACTATGGCTACACCTTC	CASSPSGTNDNYGYTF
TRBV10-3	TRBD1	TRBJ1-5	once	TGTGCCATGTCCGGGACAGGAACCCAGCCCCAGCATTTT	CAMSGTGTQPQHF